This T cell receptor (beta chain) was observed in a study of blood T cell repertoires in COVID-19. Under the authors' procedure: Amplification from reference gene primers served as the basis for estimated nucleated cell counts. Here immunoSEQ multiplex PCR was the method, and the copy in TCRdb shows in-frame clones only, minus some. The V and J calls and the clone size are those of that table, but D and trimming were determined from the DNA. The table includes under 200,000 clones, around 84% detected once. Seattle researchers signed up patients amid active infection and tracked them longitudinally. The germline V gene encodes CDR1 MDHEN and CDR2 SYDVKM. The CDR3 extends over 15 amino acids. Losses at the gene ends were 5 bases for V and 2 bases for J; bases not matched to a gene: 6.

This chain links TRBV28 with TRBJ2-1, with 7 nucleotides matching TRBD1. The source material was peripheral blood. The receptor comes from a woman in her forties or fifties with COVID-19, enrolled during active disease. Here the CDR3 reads CASSPDRAAYNEQFF. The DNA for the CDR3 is TGTGCCAGCAGTCCAGACAGGGCGGCCTACAATGAGCAGTTCTTC.